This T cell receptor (beta chain) was retrieved from a study of cytomegalovirus exposure and HLA in healthy donors (dated by TCRdb to 2016 to 2017). Turning to the overall study: According to a later analysis, the 110 or so validation repertoires were produced on the same platform as the 680 or so repertoires of the first cohort. Besides the first cohort of 666 subjects, a separate validation cohort made up of 120 different subjects was used. The study combined high-throughput TCR immunosequencing, statistical association of individual TCRs with disease status, and machine learning to predict cytomegalovirus infection status. The study aimed to test whether cataloging public T cell receptors could reveal signatures of past pathogen exposure.

Donors formed part of the validation cohort, which comprised over a hundred subjects and was distinct from the first cohort of 666 subjects. Libraries were prepared through the immunoSEQ multiplex PCR assay. On the authors' methods: A statistical classification framework was developed to diagnose cytomegalovirus status using the catalog of TCR beta chain sequences. The source is immuneACCESS, and TCRdb retained only in-frame sequences with V and J called. Part of the clones is not carried over; for the studies checked, unresolved V genes explain less than half of this, and the remainder is unexplained. That table is the source of V, J and clone size, and D and trimming were worked out from the DNA. This sample is represented by just under 65,000 clones; roughly 94% of them were singletons. The ten largest account for about 6.5% of the sample. In the case of this clone: Its antigen remains undetermined. No clone much larger than this one lies a single base away; base qualities are absent.

Beyond this particular receptor, the publication reports: Most TCR sequences were seen in very few donors, while some public TCRs were found in many individuals. In vitro tests confirmed that a few of the cytomegalovirus-associated TCR beta chains recognize cytomegalovirus antigens. The classifier was reported to diagnose cytomegalovirus status with high specificity and sensitivity in both the original and validation cohorts. In the study, around 150 TCR beta chains were listed as associated with cytomegalovirus. The validation cohort had no HLA typing available for a later analysis, so co-occurrence within that cohort was assessed over all 130 or so repertoires. According to the authors, the approach could potentially be generalized to other disease states and immunological phenotypes. A later analysis found that TCRs clustered in the first cohort also tended to co-occur in the 110 or so validation repertoires, with more than 90% of cluster scores above 0.

Via the germline V gene, CDR1 is SGHRS and CDR2 YFSETQ. Counted from cysteine to phenylalanine, this CDR3 has 14 amino acids. Only the CDR3 DNA is retained, 42 bases long and in frame from the first base. The junction shows trimming of 10 bases on V and 3 bases on J, plus 19 bases between the germline ends. The source is a woman under 30 in good health and CMV-seropositive. The sequenced material came from PBMCs. The chain joins TRBV5-1 to TRBJ2-5, with TRBD1 tentatively as D gene (6 bases match). The nucleotides read TGCGCCTCACAACCCGGACAGACAAAAGAGACCCAGTACTTC. This yields the protein CASQPGQTKETQYF.